Listed below are T cell receptor beta chains from one sample, sequenced in a study of blood T cells in healthy people across ages. MiXCR, applied by TCRdb to the 5' RACE reads, yields one record per CDR3 protein. The sample records over 600,000 distinct CDR3 sequences, approximately 40% being singletons. Material: blood. These TCRs come from an elderly man in good health. CDR3s include the opening cysteine and the closing phenylalanine or tryptophan.

>TRBV5-1|TRBJ2-6
CASSAGQGSNVLTF
>TRBV28|.
CASSSLTGFSEQYF
>TRBV6-2/TRBV6-3|TRBJ2-7
CASSWTSGAYEQYF
>TRBV7-2|TRBJ2-3
CASSLQGTQYF
>TRBV29-1|TRBJ2-1
CSAVTSGGLNEQFF
>TRBV15|TRBJ2-7
CATSRDVGYNEQYF
>TRBV11-2|TRBJ2-5
CASSLVTGREAEQYF
>TRBV20-1|TRBJ2-1
CSATPGLAGNEQFF
>TRBV20-1|TRBJ2-1
CSANRLLTYNEQFF
>TRBV20-1|TRBJ2-1
CSASHHEQFF